What follows are 3 T cell receptor beta chains derived from one specimen sequenced in a study of tumor-infiltrating lymphocytes in primary liver carcinoma. A primer matching the constant region was used to make TCR beta cDNA from 500 to 650 ng of total RNA. Nested multiplex PCR, run for three rounds with slightly modified ARM-PCR, yielded TCR beta libraries. PCR rounds one and two used TRBV1-TRBV30 forward primers with a C-beta reverse primer for about 9 cycles each. TCRdb processed the multiplex PCR reads anew with MiXCR; each CDR3 protein has one entry. The sample consists of almost 200,000 distinct CDR3 sequences, around three fifths of them appearing once. Unsorted whole blood supplied the RNA, and germline DNA was extracted too. Sequencing was done on a sample of peripheral blood. The receptors were gathered from a woman aged 55-69 years with primary liver carcinoma and hepatitis B virus infection.

Turning to this clonotype: One junction end does not reproduce the germline sequence, and a read error may be involved. Here the CDR3 reads CVSKKRLADSYEQYF. DNA for the CDR3: TGTGTCAGCAAGAAGAGACTAGCGGACTCCTACGAACAGTACTTC. J is TRBJ2-7 and V is TRBV6-1; 9 bases fit TRBD2. The CDR3 has 15 amino acids. Germline V gives CDR1 MNHNS, CDR2 SASEGT.

On this clonotype itself: A junction end diverges from the germline sequence, so it may reflect a read error. This rearrangement joins TRBV11-2 to TRBJ1-2, with D tentatively TRBD1 (5 bases). The CDR3 is 15 amino acids. CDR1 and CDR2 (germline): SGHAT, FQNNGV. The CDR3 bases are TGTGCTAGCAGCTTAGTTGGGGACCCCGTCTATGGTCACACCTTC. Residues: CASSLVGDPVYGHTF.

Here the CDR3 reads CAVEASADTQYF. In nucleotides, the CDR3 is TGTGCCGTGGAGGCTAGTGCAGATACGCAGTATTTT. The chain links TRBV10-3 to TRBJ2-3; D possibly corresponds to TRBD2 (5 bases). This CDR3 comprises 12 residues. Germline lookup yields CDR1 ENHRY and CDR2 SYGVKD. The V and J ends lost 11 bases and 4 bases respectively, with 13 bases between them.